This section outlines one TCR beta chain sequence together with its context. This specimen belongs to a study of CD8 T cells in Susac syndrome. Reverse transcription of roughly 0.5 to 1 ug RNA was performed with random hexamers. A multiplex approach, immunoSEQ multiplex PCR, amplified TCR beta CDR3 across 54 Vbeta and 13 Jbeta. Each CDR3 protein gets one entry after TCRdb re-called the immunoSEQ multiplex PCR reads with MiXCR. Counted here are roughly 130,000 distinct CDR3 sequences, approximately 96% occurring once; the ten biggest clones make up approximately 0.11%. TEMRA cells underwent FACS enrichment and CD8+ and CD4+ T cells underwent negative isolation. Looked up from germline, CDR1 is LGHNA and CDR2 is YSLEER. The CDR3 runs 17 residues. V lost 0 bases to trimming and J lost 6 bases; unmatched junction nucleotides: 7.

The J gene is TRBJ1-5, the V gene TRBV4-3, with 11 bases that match TRBD1. The specimen was CD4+ T cells from PBMCs. The receptor comes from a human donor with multiple sclerosis. The CDR3 DNA reads TGCGCCAGCAGCCAAGACCTTCGGACAGGGGGCGTTCAGCCCCAGCATTTT. Protein: CASSQDLRTGGVQPQHF.